This T cell receptor beta chain appears in the sequencing data of a study of T-cell memory formation after mild COVID-19 (dated by TCRdb to the early 2020s). Turning to the overall study: TCR sequence clusters from the two donors were largely donor specific. The cohort was made up of two young adult volunteers, one female and one male, who were previously healthy. In a couple of donors, T-cell clones that expanded and contracted after mild COVID-19 were followed by sequencing TCRalpha and TCRbeta repertoires longitudinally. Points the paper makes about the study in general: Only a couple of mild cases were covered by the study, and larger cohorts that include severe cases with pre-infection samples were considered necessary. Balanced CD4/CD8 phenotypes were observed for clones contracting from day 15 to 85, whereas a bias towards CD4+ was observed for a second wave of clones expanding from day 15 to 37. Some responding clones were found in pre-infection memory, which suggests that pre-existing cross-reactive memory T cells took part in the SARS-CoV-2 response. Contracting CD4+ clones turned up mainly in the CM and EM memory subsets, whereas EMRA was where CD8+ clones were enriched. SARS-CoV-2 specificity was not confirmed for the second-wave clones peaking on day 37.

Regarding this clonotype: Its antigen specificity is not known. Qualities for individual bases were not recorded, and no much larger clone is one base off.

These reads were obtained on an Illumina NovaSeq 6000. cDNA libraries for TCRalpha and TCRbeta were prepared by 5'RACE using constant-segment primers, with sample barcodes and unique molecular identifiers added. Trizol reagent was used to extract RNA from every sample. Libraries were amplified in two PCR steps, with a second sample barcode and Illumina TruSeq adapters added in the second step. The libraries were sequenced on an Illumina NovaSeq using 2 x 150 bp paired-end reads. Turning to the authors' computational methods: With migec v1.2.7, reads were demultiplexed and then collapsed into UMI-guided consensus sequences. Using mixcr v2.1.11, UMI consensuses were aligned to TRA and TRB V and J templates and then assembled into clonotypes. Expanded or contracted clonotypes were those called significant by both edgeR and NoisET, with noise models trained on biological replicates. edgeR calls used a false discovery rate-adjusted p below 0.01 and a log2 fold-change threshold of 1. As an exploratory analysis of dynamics, max-normalized trajectories of the 1000 most abundant clonotypes were examined by PCA with hierarchical clustering. Separately sequenced CD4+ and CD8+ repertoires were used to assign a CD4 or CD8 phenotype to each responding clone. TCRdb handled the public reads itself, with Q25 trimming in fastp and clone calling in MiXCR, and kept productive beta chains. Each record represents a unique CDR3 protein, reported with the most common genes and DNA among its rows. The V and J calls here are based on TCRdb, not the publication. This sample holds some 150,000 distinct CDR3 sequences; about 5.7% were observed only once. 2% to 2.5% of the sample belongs to the ten largest clones.

PBMCs were isolated by Ficoll-Paque density gradient centrifugation. The CDR3 goes from the cysteine to the phenylalanine over 13 residues. Left in the record is the CDR3 DNA by itself, 39 bases read in frame from the first base. The germline V gene sets CDR1 to MNHNS and CDR2 to SASEGT. V lost 4 bases and J lost 8 bases; the stretch between them is 12 bases long. The chain couples TRBV6-1 to TRBJ2-4, with no D gene named confidently. The clonotype comes from an adult woman who had mild COVID-19 (a few samples of this study predate the infection). The sample titles of this study are shuffled in the database, so cell type and time point are left out; the donor was told from shared clones. The sample comprised PBMCs or a T cell subset sorted from them (not recorded which). The CDR3 protein is CASSVGLKDIQYF. The sequence in DNA is TGTGCCAGCAGTGTAGGTTTGAAGGACATTCAGTACTTC.